This note documents a single T cell receptor beta chain sequence. What it binds is not known. This entry comes from a study of early T cells in non-severe SARS-CoV-2 infection. Overall study: Unpaired chains resulted from sequencing bulk RNA of unsorted whole blood.

Unique molecular identifiers were added to individual cDNA molecules. One entry per CDR3 protein results from TCRdb running MiXCR on the 5' RACE reads. In the table there are roughly 50,000 distinct CDR3 sequences, just over 8% of which are singletons. Study-wide results and limits: VDJdb matches were skewed toward anti-spike CD8 T cell responses.

Trimming removed 6 bases at V and 5 bases at J, with 20 bases between. CDR3 length: 15 amino acids. Germline V lookup: CDR1 MNHEY, CDR2 SVGAGI. The chain employs TRBV6-5 and TRBJ2-7; D unclear. This clonotype originated in an adult who was a healthcare worker with PCR-confirmed SARS-CoV-2 infection or an uninfected control (not recorded which). The specimen was whole blood. CDR3 region: CASSQLVGFQDEQYF. The CDR3, as DNA: TGTGCCAGCAGCCAATTAGTTGGTTTTCAGGACGAGCAGTACTTC.